Following are 23 T cell receptor beta chains from one sample sequenced in a study of TIL therapy for anti-PD-1-resistant metastatic lung cancer. The libraries were made with immunoSEQ v3. Clones were sequenced by immunoSEQ multiplex PCR, and TCRdb holds only the in-frame ones, with some missing. The repertoire includes around 55,000 clones, roughly four fifths of them detected once, and 2.9% sits in the top ten. Stated time point: pre-treatment sample, taken before nivolumab and TIL therapy. The sample here was blood, taken at baseline. The receptors here all came from a person between 30 and 80 years old with non-small cell lung cancer.

The chain employs TRBV11-2 and TRBJ2-7, with D possibly matching TRBD2 (6 bases). This CDR3 is 17 amino acids long. Germline values: CDR1 SGHAT, CDR2 FQNNGV. The V end was cut by 5 bases, the J end by 0 bases, with 20 bases between. As DNA, the CDR3 is TGTGCCAGCAGCCCTCGTAGTCCCAAGCGGGTCTCCTACGAGCAGTACTTC. Translated, it gives CASSPRSPKRVSYEQYF. The full variable domain, in which reference TRBV11-2 and TRBJ2-7 provide the parts outside the CDR3, is EAGVAQSPRYKIIEKRQSVAFWCNPISGHATLYWYQQILGQGPKLLIQFQNNGVVDDSQLPKDRFSAERLKGVDSTLKIQPAKLEDSAVYLCASSPRSPKRVSYEQYFGPGTRLTVT.

The chain couples TRBV5-1 to TRBJ2-5; 8 nucleotides agree with TRBD2. This CDR3 region has 13 residues. J was trimmed by 4 bases and V by 4 bases; bases with no gene match: 3. Germline CDR1 SGHRS, CDR2 YFSETQ. The CDR3, as DNA: TGCGCCAGCAGCCTGGGACTAGGAGAGACCCAGTACTTC. Translated, it gives CASSLGLGETQYF.

V gene TRBV28 combines with J gene TRBJ1-5; 12 bases map to TRBD1. CDR3 length: 16 residues. The V segment lost 3 bases and the J segment 7 bases; nucleotides outside the gene matches: 7. Germline CDR1 reads MDHEN; CDR2 reads SYDVKM. For the CDR3, the DNA is TGTGCCAGCAGTTTCCGGGACAGGGGGCTGGGACAGCCCCAGCATTTT. It specifies CASSFRDRGLGQPQHF. The full variable domain, rest sourced from reference TRBV28 and TRBJ1-5, is DVKVTQSSRYLVKRTGEKVFLECVQDMDHENMFWYRQDPGLGLRLIYFSYDVKMKEKGDIPEGYSVSREKKERFSLILESASTNQTSMYLCASSFRDRGLGQPQHFGDGTRLSIL.

The genes are TRBV7-3 and TRBJ2-5; D not certain. The CDR3 length is 13 residues. Deletions cut 5 bases from V and 5 bases from J, with 12 bases between. Germline CDR1 reads SGHTA; CDR2 reads FQGTGA. CDR3 amino acids: CASSLDLKETQYF. The CDR3 DNA follows: TGTGCCAGCAGCCTGGACCTCAAGGAGACCCAGTACTTC.

The V call is TRBV10-3, the J call TRBJ2-1, with D possibly matching TRBD1 (5 bases). CDR1 is ENHRY, CDR2 SYGVKD, per germline. V gave up 8 bases and J gave up 4 bases, with 15 bases separating them. The CDR3 covers 14 residues. The CDR3 nucleotides read TGTGCCATCGCAAGGGAAGGGGAATACAATGAGCAGTTCTTC. Amino acids: CAIAREGEYNEQFF.

This clone occurred a few times. The chain has TRBV4-1 and TRBJ2-7, with D maybe TRBD1 (5 bases). The CDR3 runs 12 residues. The V end lost 4 bases, the J end lost 4 bases, and 8 bases lay between the germline ends. Germline V gene lookup returns CDR1 MGHRA and CDR2 YSYEKL. CDR3 in amino acids: CASSPKGYEQYF. The CDR3 nucleotides are TGCGCCAGCAGCCCCAAGGGGTACGAGCAGTACTTC.

The V call is TRBV6-5, the J call TRBJ2-5, with D perhaps matching TRBD1 (6 bases). The CDR3 sequence is 16 residues long. The V gene lost 0 bases and the J gene lost 2 bases, with 13 bases spanning the gap. Per germline, CDR1 MNHEY and CDR2 SVGAGI. The CDR3 DNA sequence: TGTGCCAGCAGTTACTCGGGACATCCCGTGCAAGAGACCCAGTACTTC. Protein: CASSYSGHPVQETQYF.

This clone was detected a few times. The rearrangement joins TRBV4-1 to TRBJ1-2, with TRBD1 matching 8 bases. The CDR3 has 17 amino acids. V shed 0 bases, J shed 5 bases, and the junction held 11 bases outside the gene matches. Germline CDR1 MGHRA, CDR2 YSYEKL. CDR3: CASSQDGQGRGLYGYTF. The CDR3 DNA reads as TGCGCCAGCAGCCAAGACGGACAGGGCAGGGGACTTTATGGCTACACCTTC.

By share, this clone ranks as medium-sized (0.01 to 0.1%). The chain has TRBV30 and TRBJ1-2; D not resolved. The CDR3 has 10 residues. V lost 7 bases and J lost 7, with 10 bases in between. CDR1 GTSNPN and CDR2 SVGIG come from the germline V gene (reference sequence). CDR3 in amino acids: CALRKGGYTF. The CDR3 bases are TGTGCCTTAAGAAAAGGTGGCTACACCTTC.

J is TRBJ2-7 and V is TRBV5-6, with a tentative D call TRBD2 (6 bases). This CDR3 contains 13 residues. Germline CDR1 and CDR2: SGHDT and YYEEEE. Trimming pared 6 bases from V and 5 bases from J, leaving 15 bases between. The DNA of the CDR3 is TGTGCCAGCACCTGGGGACTCGGCCACGAGCAGTACTTC. Its protein product is CASTWGLGHEQYF.

The rearrangement links TRBV28 to TRBJ1-2; a weak D match, TRBD1 (6 bases). The CDR3 has 14 residues. Germline CDR1 and CDR2: MDHEN and SYDVKM. Trimming left V 5 bases short and J 1 base short, with 11 bases between. The CDR3 DNA follows: TGTGCCAGCAGTCCCCTGGACAGTAACTATGGCTACACCTTC. Translated, it gives CASSPLDSNYGYTF.

This clone was seen a handful of times. The chain uses TRBV28 and TRBJ2-2; tentatively, D is TRBD1 (6 bases). Germline V lookup: CDR1 MDHEN, CDR2 SYDVKM. The V end was cut by 0 bases, the J end by 9 bases, with 11 bases between. This CDR3 has 14 residues. The chain's CDR3 is CASSLWGTQRELFF. The DNA of the CDR3 is TGTGCCAGCAGTTTATGGGGGACACAGAGGGAGCTGTTTTTT.

This sequence joins TRBV3-1 (or the pseudogene TRBV3-2) and TRBJ1-5, with TRBD1 matching over 7 bases. The CDR3 totals 14 residues. V shed 3 bases, J shed 6 bases, and the junction held 5 bases outside the gene matches. Looked up from germline, CDR1 is LGHDT and CDR2 is YNNKEL (reference sequence). CDR3 bases: TGTGCCAGCAGCCAGGACAGGACCGTTCAGCCCCAGCATTTT. Protein: CASSQDRTVQPQHF.

The V call is TRBV5-5, the J call TRBJ1-5; possible D gene TRBD1, 5 bases. The CDR3 loop spans 15 amino acids. With 1 base removed from V and 0 bases from J, the gap between germline ends came to 8 bases. Germline CDR1 reads SGHKS; CDR2 reads YYEKEE (reference sequence). The CDR3 sequence is CASSLTGYSNQPQHF. The CDR3 DNA reads as TGTGCCAGCAGCTTGACAGGCTATAGCAATCAGCCCCAGCATTTT.

This clone was counted a single time. The DNA of the CDR3 is TGTGCCATCAGTGAGGGGACTAGCGCCGTCGAGCAGTACTTC. Its protein is CAISEGTSAVEQYF. The chain carries TRBV10-3 and TRBJ2-7; TRBD2 aligns across 10 bases. The CDR3 spans 14 residues. Germline values: CDR1 ENHRY, CDR2 SYGVKD. Trimming removed 2 bases from V and 6 bases from J; junction bases left unmatched: 4.

CDR3 nucleotides: TGTGCCAGCAGCTACAAGTGGAACTACGAGCAGTACTTC. This sequence encodes CASSYKWNYEQYF. The chain links TRBV7-2 to TRBJ2-7; D remains ambiguous. V lost 4 bases and J 3 bases, leaving 10 bases between the germline ends. Germline V gene data show CDR1 as SGHTA and CDR2 as FQGNSA. This CDR3 region has 13 residues.

J is TRBJ1-1 and V is TRBV6-2 or TRBV6-3; TRBD1 is a possible D gene (5 bases). V lost 1 base, J lost 2 bases, and 11 bases lay in between. This CDR3 region has 15 residues. Germline CDR1 is MNHEY and CDR2 is SVGEGT. As DNA, the CDR3 is TGTGCCAGCAGTTACTGGTTCGACAGAAACACTGAAGCTTTCTTT. As protein: CASSYWFDRNTEAFF.

The chain combines TRBV27 with TRBJ2-5; TRBD1 matches 10 bases. The CDR3 spans 15 residues. The V gene end was trimmed by 5 bases and the J gene end by 6 bases; junction bases not matched to a gene: 9. Per the germline V gene, CDR1 is MNHEY and CDR2 is SMNVEV (reference sequence). CDR3 amino acids: CASSGGQGIGKTQYF. CDR3 DNA sequence: TGTGCCAGCAGTGGGGGACAGGGGATTGGGAAGACCCAGTACTTC.

The rearrangement joins TRBV28 to TRBJ2-1; D is ambiguous. In germline, CDR1 is MDHEN, CDR2 SYDVKM. The V end lost 6 bases, the J end lost 4 bases, and 13 bases lay between the germline ends. The CDR3 runs to 14 residues. CDR3 in amino acids: CASSLYPSYNEQFF. The CDR3 DNA reads TGTGCCAGCAGCTTGTATCCCTCGTACAATGAGCAGTTCTTC.

This sequence joins TRBV19 and TRBJ1-5; the D is unclear. V lost 1 base, J lost 6 bases, and 7 bases lay in between. Germline V CDR1 and CDR2: LNHDA, SQIVND (reference sequence). CDR3 size: 13 residues. DNA of the CDR3: TGTGCCAGTAGTATAGCAATTCTTCAGCCCCAGCATTTT. Protein: CASSIAILQPQHF.

The V gene is TRBV4-1, the J gene TRBJ2-1; D ambiguous. Germline assignment: CDR1 MGHRA and CDR2 YSYEKL. The CDR3 consists of 16 residues. V gave up 0 bases and J gave up 4 bases, with 13 bases separating them. The CDR3 sequence is CASSQEAYPTYNEQFF. The CDR3 DNA reads as TGCGCCAGCAGCCAAGAAGCCTACCCCACTTACAATGAGCAGTTCTTC.

This chain uses TRBV30 with TRBJ1-5; no definite D call. Trimming removed 0 bases from V and 2 bases from J, with 8 bases in between. CDR3 length equals 14 residues. Germline values: CDR1 GTSNPN, CDR2 SVGIG (reference sequence). The CDR3 spells CAWSVVRGNQPQHF. The CDR3 bases are TGTGCCTGGAGTGTTGTAAGGGGCAATCAGCCCCAGCATTTT.

The chain links TRBV19 to TRBJ2-3; no reliable D call. This CDR3 region has 13 residues. Looked up from germline, CDR1 is LNHDA and CDR2 is SQIVND (reference sequence). V was pared by 1 base and J by 6 bases, with 8 bases between. The CDR3, as DNA: TGTGCCAGTAGTATAGCAGCTCTGGATACGCAGTATTTT. Protein product: CASSIAALDTQYF.